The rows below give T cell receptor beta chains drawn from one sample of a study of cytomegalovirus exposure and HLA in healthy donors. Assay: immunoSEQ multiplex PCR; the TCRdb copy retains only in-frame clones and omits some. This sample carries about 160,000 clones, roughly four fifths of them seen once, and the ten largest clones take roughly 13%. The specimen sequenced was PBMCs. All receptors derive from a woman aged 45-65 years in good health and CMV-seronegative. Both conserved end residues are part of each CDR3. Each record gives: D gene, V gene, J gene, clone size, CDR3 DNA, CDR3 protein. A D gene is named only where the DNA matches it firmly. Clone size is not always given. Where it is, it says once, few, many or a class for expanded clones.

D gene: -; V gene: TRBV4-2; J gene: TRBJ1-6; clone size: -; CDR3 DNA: TGTGCCAGCAGCCAGACCACCGGGAATTCACCCCTCCACTTT; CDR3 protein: CASSQTTGNSPLHF
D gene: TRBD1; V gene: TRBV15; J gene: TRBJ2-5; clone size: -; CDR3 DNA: TGTGCCACCAGCAGGCGACAGGGGGTTTCTGAGACCCAGTACTTC; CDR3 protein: CATSRRQGVSETQYF
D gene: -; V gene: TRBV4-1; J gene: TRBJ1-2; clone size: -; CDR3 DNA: TGCGCCAGCAGCCAAACGGAGAACTATGGCTACACCTTC; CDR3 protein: CASSQTENYGYTF
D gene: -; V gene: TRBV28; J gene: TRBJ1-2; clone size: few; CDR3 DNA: TGTGCCAGCAGTGGACAGAGGGATGGCTACACCTTC; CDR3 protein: CASSGQRDGYTF
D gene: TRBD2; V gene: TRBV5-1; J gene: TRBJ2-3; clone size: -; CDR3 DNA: TGCGCCAGCAGCTTCCTCGGGACTAGCGAAAACCTAGAGGATACGCAGTATTTT; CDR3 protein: CASSFLGTSENLEDTQYF
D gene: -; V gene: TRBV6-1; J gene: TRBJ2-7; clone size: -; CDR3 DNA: TGTGCCAGCAGTGAAGCGAGCAGGGGTCCCGAGCAGTACTTC; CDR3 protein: CASSEASRGPEQYF
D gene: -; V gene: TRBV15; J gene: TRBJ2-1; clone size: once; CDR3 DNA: TGTGCCACCAGCAGAGGTCGGGGTCGAGCCGAGCAGTTCTTC; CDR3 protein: CATSRGRGRAEQFF
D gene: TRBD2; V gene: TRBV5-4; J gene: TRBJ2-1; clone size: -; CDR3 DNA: TGTGCCAGCAGCTTGGGGCTAGCGGGAGACAATGAGCAGTTCTTC; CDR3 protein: CASSLGLAGDNEQFF
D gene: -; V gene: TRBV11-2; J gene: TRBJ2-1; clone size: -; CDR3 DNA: TGTGCCAGCAGCCCCCTCCCCGGAGGGAGCTCCTACAATGAGCAGTTCTTC; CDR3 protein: CASSPLPGGSSYNEQFF
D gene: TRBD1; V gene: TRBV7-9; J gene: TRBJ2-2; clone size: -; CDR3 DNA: TGTGCCAGCAGCTTAGAGGACAGGGAGACCGGGGAGCTGTTTTTT; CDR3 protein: CASSLEDRETGELFF
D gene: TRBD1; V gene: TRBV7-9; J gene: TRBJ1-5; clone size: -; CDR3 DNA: TGTGCCAGCAGCGTCGGGACAGTCAATCAGCCCCAGCATTTT; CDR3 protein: CASSVGTVNQPQHF
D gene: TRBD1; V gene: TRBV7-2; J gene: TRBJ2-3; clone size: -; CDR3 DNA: TGTGCCAGCAGCTTATTCGGACAGGGAAGCACAGATACGCAGTATTTT; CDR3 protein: CASSLFGQGSTDTQYF
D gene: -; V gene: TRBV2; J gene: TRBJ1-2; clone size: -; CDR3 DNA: TGTGCCAGCAGTGAGAACAGGGACTATGGCTACACCTTC; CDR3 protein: CASSENRDYGYTF
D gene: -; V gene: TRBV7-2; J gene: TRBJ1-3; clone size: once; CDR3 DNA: TGTGCCGGCAAAAGAGGCAACACCATATATTTT; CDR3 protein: CAGKRGNTIYF
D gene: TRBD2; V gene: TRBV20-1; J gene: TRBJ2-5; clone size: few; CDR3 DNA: TGCAGTGGGACTAGAGCGGAGACCCAGTACTTC; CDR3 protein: CSGTRAETQYF
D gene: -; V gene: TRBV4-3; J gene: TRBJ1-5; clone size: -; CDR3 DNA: TGCGCCAGCAGCCAAGTCCTTGGAGGGCCCCAGCATTTT; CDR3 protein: CASSQVLGGPQHF
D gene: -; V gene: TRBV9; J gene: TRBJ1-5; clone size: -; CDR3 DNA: TGTGCCAGCAGCCCTCTCGGGGATAGCAATCAGCCCCAGCATTTT; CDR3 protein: CASSPLGDSNQPQHF
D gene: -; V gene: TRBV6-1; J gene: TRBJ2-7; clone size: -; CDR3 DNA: TGTGCCAGCAGTGGGAGATCAGAGCAGTACTTC; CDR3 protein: CASSGRSEQYF
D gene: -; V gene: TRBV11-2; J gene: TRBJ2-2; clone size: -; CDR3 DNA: TGTGCCAGCAGCTTAGGGACAGCTACCGGGGAGCTGTTTTTT; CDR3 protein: CASSLGTATGELFF
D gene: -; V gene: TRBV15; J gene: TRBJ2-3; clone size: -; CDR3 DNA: TGTGCCACCAGCAGAGATTGGGCAGCCACCATTCCCCATACGCAGTATTTT; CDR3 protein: CATSRDWAATIPHTQYF
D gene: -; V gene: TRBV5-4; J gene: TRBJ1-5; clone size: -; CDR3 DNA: TGTGCCAGCAGCATCCGGGAGGGCAATCAGCCCCAGCATTTT; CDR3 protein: CASSIREGNQPQHF
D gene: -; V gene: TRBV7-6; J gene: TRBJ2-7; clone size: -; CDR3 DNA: TGTGCCAGCAGCCCCTTCGGGTCCGCCTACGAGCAGTACTTC; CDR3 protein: CASSPFGSAYEQYF